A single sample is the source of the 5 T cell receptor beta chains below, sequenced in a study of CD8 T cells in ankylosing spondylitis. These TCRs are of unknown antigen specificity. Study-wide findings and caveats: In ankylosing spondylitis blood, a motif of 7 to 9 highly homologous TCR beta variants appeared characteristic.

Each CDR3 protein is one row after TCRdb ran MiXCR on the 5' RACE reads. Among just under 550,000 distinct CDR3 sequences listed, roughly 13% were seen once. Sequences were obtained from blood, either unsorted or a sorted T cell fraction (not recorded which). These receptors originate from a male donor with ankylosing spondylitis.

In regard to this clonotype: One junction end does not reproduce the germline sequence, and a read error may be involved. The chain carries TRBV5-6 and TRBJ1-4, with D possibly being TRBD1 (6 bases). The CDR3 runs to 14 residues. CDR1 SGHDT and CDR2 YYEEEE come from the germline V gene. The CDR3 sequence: CASSLGPGELATNF. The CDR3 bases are TGTGCCAGCAGCTTAGGCCCAGGGGAATTGGCCACAAATTTT.

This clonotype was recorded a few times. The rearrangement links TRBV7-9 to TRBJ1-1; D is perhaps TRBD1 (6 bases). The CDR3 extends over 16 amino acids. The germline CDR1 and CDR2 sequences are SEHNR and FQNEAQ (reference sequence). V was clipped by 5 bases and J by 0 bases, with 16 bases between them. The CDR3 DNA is TGTGCCAGCAGCGCCCTGGGGCAGGGGTTGAACACTGAAGCTTTCTTT. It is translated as CASSALGQGLNTEAFF.

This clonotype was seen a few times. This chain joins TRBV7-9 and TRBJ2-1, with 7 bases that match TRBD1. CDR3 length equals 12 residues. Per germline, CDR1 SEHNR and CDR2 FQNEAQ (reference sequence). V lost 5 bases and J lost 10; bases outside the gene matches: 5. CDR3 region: CASSPGGREQFF. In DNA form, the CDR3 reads TGTGCCAGCAGCCCAGGGGGTCGGGAGCAGTTCTTC.

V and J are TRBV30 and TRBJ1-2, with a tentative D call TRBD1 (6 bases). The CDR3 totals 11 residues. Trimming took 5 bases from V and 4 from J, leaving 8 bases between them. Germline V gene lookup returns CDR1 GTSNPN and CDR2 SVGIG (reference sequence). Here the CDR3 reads CAWQGRYGYTF. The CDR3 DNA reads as TGTGCCTGGCAGGGGCGCTATGGCTACACCTTC.

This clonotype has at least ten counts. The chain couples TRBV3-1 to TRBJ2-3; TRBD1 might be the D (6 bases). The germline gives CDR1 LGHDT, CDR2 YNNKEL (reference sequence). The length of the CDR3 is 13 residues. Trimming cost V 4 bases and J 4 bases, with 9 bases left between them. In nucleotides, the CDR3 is TGTGCCAGCAGCCGGACAGCTGCAGATACGCAGTATTTT. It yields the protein CASSRTAADTQYF.